This T cell receptor (beta chain) appears in the sequencing data of a study of cytomegalovirus exposure and HLA in healthy donors. This clone was counted between two and nine times. The PCR made use of 60 Vbeta and 13 Jbeta primers. The table came from immunoSEQ multiplex PCR; TCRdb's copy has only in-frame clones and leaves some out. Among 150,000 to 200,000 clones listed, about 70% were seen once. CDR3 length: 14 amino acids. The V end lost 0 bases, the J end lost 4 bases, and 7 bases lay between the germline ends. The germline CDR1 and CDR2 sequences are MNHEY and SVGAGI. The specimen was PBMCs. The J gene is TRBJ1-3, the V gene TRBV6-5; D not certain. The source of this sequence is a man aged 25 to 45 in good health and CMV-seropositive. DNA of the CDR3: TGTGCCAGCAGTTACTCGAACTCCGGAAACACCATATATTTT. This sequence encodes CASSYSNSGNTIYF.